These 20 T cell receptor beta chains came from one sample sequenced in a study of human T cells and chemical hapten exposure. TCRdb reprocessed the RACE reads with MiXCR, giving one entry per CDR3 protein. The sample yields about 340,000 distinct CDR3 sequences, approximately 6.9% seen once. The sample's time point: patch test 1, 2 weeks after DPC sensitization. Treatment defined: therapeutic diphenylcyclopropenone sensitization with weekly scalp DPC. This specimen was whole blood, taken in connection with sensitization to the hapten diphenylcyclopropenone (DPC). These receptors all stem from a woman aged 18-30 years with alopecia areata. Some clones in this sample may be carry-over from other donors' samples.

The J gene is TRBJ1-6, the V gene TRBV27; weak D call: TRBD1 (6 bases). This CDR3 comprises 16 residues. Looked up from germline, CDR1 is MNHEY and CDR2 is SMNVEV (reference sequence). V lost 0 bases and J 3 bases, leaving 9 bases between the germline ends. CDR3 bases: TGTGCCAGCAGTTTATCGTCACAGGGCTATAATTCACCCCTCCACTTT. Its protein product is CASSLSSQGYNSPLHF.

This clonotype has only a few counts. CDR3 protein: CASSPLTPAAQYF. The CDR3 region has the DNA TGTGCCAGCAGTCCCCTGACCCCAGCGGCGCAGTATTTT. The gene calls are TRBV12-3 or TRBV12-4 and TRBJ2-3; the D gene is possibly TRBD2 (5 bases). There are 13 residues in the CDR3. Trimming left V 5 bases short and J 10 bases short, with 16 bases between.

The chain joins TRBV7-2 to TRBJ1-5; D possibly corresponds to TRBD1 (6 bases). With 1 base removed from V and 6 bases from J, the gap between germline ends came to 13 bases. Germline values: CDR1 SGHTA, CDR2 FQGNSA. The CDR3 length is 15 residues. The DNA of the CDR3 is TGTGCCAGCAGCTTAGGGCCTCAGGGGAGTCAGCCCCAGCATTTT. Encoded protein: CASSLGPQGSQPQHF.

This chain connects TRBV2 to TRBJ2-5, with 9 bases lining up with TRBD1. Germline assignment: CDR1 SNHLY and CDR2 FYNNEI. Germline trimming cut 3 bases from V and 3 bases from J; bases unmatched to any gene: 8. The CDR3 has 16 residues. CDR3 region: CASSEGQGEVEETQYF. For the CDR3, the DNA is TGTGCCAGCAGTGAGGGACAGGGAGAGGTCGAAGAGACCCAGTACTTC.

This clonotype was counted only a few times. This chain joins TRBV7-8 and TRBJ2-3; 9 positions agree with TRBD1. The V gene's germline CDR1 is SGHVS and CDR2 FQNEAQ. Unmatched junction bases numbered 9, after V lost 6 bases and J lost 5 bases. The CDR3 is made up of 15 amino acids. The CDR3: CASRPTGGSGDTQYF. The CDR3 bases are TGTGCCAGCAGGCCAACAGGGGGCTCGGGAGATACGCAGTATTTT.

The V call is TRBV21-1, the J call TRBJ1-2; the table names TRBD1, a call not compared with the DNA. TRBV21-1 is a pseudogene. This CDR3 is 16 amino acids long. This chain's CDR3 is CASSKPGQGEVYGYTF. The CDR3 bases are TGTGCCAGCAGCAAACCCGGACAGGGGGAAGTTTACGGCTACACCTTC.

This clonotype was counted many times. The V and J genes are TRBV28 and TRBJ2-5, with D possibly TRBD1 on 6 matching bases. Trimming shortened V by 6 bases and J by 5 bases, and 16 bases separated the two germline ends. The CDR3 has 14 amino acids. CDR1 MDHEN and CDR2 SYDVKM come from the germline V gene. The CDR3 here is CASSLRGIWETQYF. The CDR3 coding sequence is TGTGCCAGCAGCTTGAGGGGGATCTGGGAGACCCAGTACTTC.

V gene TRBV7-2 combines with J gene TRBJ1-5, with 8 nucleotides matching TRBD1. The CDR3 has 18 residues. Germline V lookup: CDR1 SGHTA, CDR2 FQGNSA. With V trimmed by 5 bases and J by 0 bases, 12 bases remained unmatched. The CDR3 here is CASSLTRQGAYSNQPQHF. DNA for the CDR3: TGTGCCAGCAGCCTCACGCGGCAGGGGGCTTATAGCAATCAGCCCCAGCATTTT.

In its sample, this clonotype was seen many times. V and J are TRBV6-2 or TRBV6-3 and TRBJ1-1; no definite D call. The CDR3 spans 18 residues. Trimming stripped 10 bases from V and 3 bases from J, with 30 bases between. CDR1 and CDR2 from the germline V gene are MNHEY and SVGEGT. The CDR3 nucleotides read TGTGCCACTAGGTCTTTCTTTCTCTCGGCGTCCGGGGACACTGAAGCTTTCTTT. It codes for CATRSFFLSASGDTEAFF.

The table lists this clonotype with many counts. The genes are TRBV4-1 and TRBJ2-5; TRBD2 might be the D (5 bases). From germline, CDR1 is MGHRA and CDR2 YSYEKL. This CDR3 has 14 amino acids. V shed 1 base and J shed 5 bases, with 11 bases lying between them. CDR3 DNA: TGCGCCAGCAGCCAAGGTCCGGGGTTGGAGACCCAGTACTTC. The encoded protein is CASSQGPGLETQYF.

This clonotype was detected a few times. The chain carries TRBV28 and TRBJ1-1; 8 positions agree with TRBD1. The germline CDR1 and CDR2 sequences are MDHEN and SYDVKM. V was pared by 2 bases and J by 7 bases, with 12 bases of the junction left unmatched. The CDR3 is made up of 16 amino acids. CDR3 amino acids: CASSLGPPGQAHEAFF. CDR3 sequence (DNA): TGTGCCAGCAGTTTAGGTCCCCCGGGACAGGCGCATGAAGCTTTCTTT.

V gene TRBV6-5 combines with J gene TRBJ1-3, with D hard to call. Germline values: CDR1 MNHEY, CDR2 SVGAGI. Trimming left V 0 bases short and J 2 bases short, with 5 bases between. The CDR3 has 14 amino acids. The CDR3 sequence is CASSYSGTGNTIYF. The CDR3, as DNA: TGTGCCAGCAGTTACTCAGGGACTGGAAACACCATATATTTT.

The CDR3 loop is CASSLMRGRETQYF. CDR3 nucleotides: TGTGCCAGCAGCTTAATGCGGGGTCGAGAGACCCAGTACTTC. The rearrangement links TRBV7-2 to TRBJ2-5; a weak D match, TRBD2 (6 bases). CDR3 size: 14 residues. V was pared by 2 bases and J by 4 bases, with 11 bases between. Germline values: CDR1 SGHTA, CDR2 FQGNSA.

Only a few counts were recorded for this clonotype. The chain joins TRBV7-8 to TRBJ1-3, with a tentative D call TRBD1 (6 bases). CDR3 length: 16 residues. Trimming cost V 4 bases and J 2 bases, with 15 bases left between them. Per germline, CDR1 SGHVS and CDR2 FQNEAQ. The CDR3 DNA follows: TGTGCCAGCAGCTGGACAGACGAGAGACCTGGAAACACCATATATTTT. It codes for CASSWTDERPGNTIYF.

This clonotype was counted at least ten times. The V and J genes are TRBV7-2 and TRBJ2-1, with TRBD2 as a possible D gene (5 bases). This CDR3 region has 16 residues. V lost 2 bases and J 0 bases, leaving 11 bases between the germline ends. Germline CDR1 is SGHTA and CDR2 is FQGNSA. CDR3 nucleotide sequence: TGTGCCAGCAGCTTATCGCGGGCTAGCTCCTACAATGAGCAGTTCTTC. Translating it yields CASSLSRASSYNEQFF.

In its sample, this clonotype was seen many times. The chain recombines TRBV25-1 with TRBJ2-3, with 12 bases lining up with TRBD2. From germline, CDR1 is MGHDK and CDR2 SYGVNS. V shed 5 bases and J 8 bases; nucleotides not matched to a gene: 8. There are 15 residues in the CDR3. CDR3 nucleotides: TGTGCCAGCAGTACTTCTAGCGGGGGGGCGGCTACGCAGTATTTT. This gives the protein CASSTSSGGAATQYF.

The sample holds a few counts of this clonotype. The chain employs TRBV3-1 and TRBJ1-1; no definite D call. The CDR3 has 12 residues. Germline CDR1 is LGHDT and CDR2 is YNNKEL (reference sequence). Trimming removed 0 bases at V and 4 bases at J, with 3 bases between. CDR3 sequence reads: CASSQDSTEAFF. In DNA, the CDR3 is TGTGCCAGCAGCCAAGATTCCACTGAAGCTTTCTTT.

The J gene is TRBJ1-1, the V gene TRBV2; no definite D call. The CDR3 runs 13 residues. Trimming took off 2 bases at V and 1 base at J, with 5 bases between the two ends. Per germline, CDR1 SNHLY and CDR2 FYNNEI. CDR3 sequence (DNA): TGTGCCAGCAGTGAAATGGGGAACACTGAAGCTTTCTTT. Protein sequence: CASSEMGNTEAFF.

Only a few counts were recorded for this clonotype. This chain uses TRBV6-5 with TRBJ1-5; D remains ambiguous. The CDR3 totals 14 residues. Germline V CDR1 and CDR2: MNHEY, SVGAGI. V was shortened by 0 bases and J by 3 bases, with 6 bases between the two germline ends. The CDR3: CASSYSRVNQPQHF. CDR3 sequence (DNA): TGTGCCAGCAGTTACTCTCGAGTCAATCAGCCCCAGCATTTT.

The chain has TRBV27 and TRBJ1-5, with D perhaps TRBD1 (5 bases). The CDR3 has 16 residues. Germline loops: CDR1 MNHEY, CDR2 SMNVEV (reference sequence). V lost 1 base, J lost 2 bases, and 12 bases lay in between. The CDR3 bases are TGTGCCAGCAGTTTATTGGGGGTCGGGGGCAATCAGCCCCAGCATTTT. Translation: CASSLLGVGGNQPQHF.